These 24 T cell receptor beta chains were all obtained from the same sample, sequenced in a study of T cells in Graves' hyperthyroidism and ophthalmopathy. RNA transcripts gave rise to amplified TCR beta CDR3 regions. Using the HTBI primer set, a first-round RT-PCR was run on the TCR CDR3. MiXCR was run by TCRdb on the multiplex PCR reads, yielding one entry per CDR3 protein. The sample lists 700,000 or so distinct CDR3 sequences; about 15% were seen once. The material sequenced was blood. Receptor source: a man younger than 35 with Graves' hyperthyroidism.

This clonotype has a handful of counts. The chain employs TRBV19 and TRBJ1-5, with 10 bases lining up with TRBD1. Germline CDR1 reads LNHDA; CDR2 reads SQIVND (reference sequence). The length of the CDR3 is 15 residues. With 8 bases clipped from V and 3 bases from J, the junction kept 7 bases outside the gene matches. CDR3 sequence: CASGGTGVFNQPQHF. The CDR3 bases are TGTGCCAGTGGGGGGACAGGGGTCTTCAATCAGCCCCAGCATTTT.

The rearrangement joins TRBV5-6 to TRBJ2-2; 8 bases are shared with TRBD2. Trimming removed 3 bases from V and 4 bases from J; junction bases left unmatched: 11. The CDR3 has 17 amino acids. Germline CDR1 reads SGHDT; CDR2 reads YYEEEE. The CDR3 nucleotides read TGTGCCAGCAGCTATGATGAGTCGGGAGGGGGCACCGGGGAGCTGTTTTTT. Its protein is CASSYDESGGGTGELFF. Filled out from reference TRBV5-6 and TRBJ2-2, the complete variable domain reads DAGVTQSPTHLIKTRGQQVTLRCSPKSGHDTVSWYQQALGQGPQFIFQYYEEEERQRGNFPDRFSGHQFPNYSSELNVNALLLGDSALYLCASSYDESGGGTGELFFGEGSRLTVL.

This clonotype was seen ten or more times. The chain links TRBV12-3 or TRBV12-4 to TRBJ1-1; D call uncertain. The CDR3 consists of 13 residues. Trimming cost V 7 bases and J 1 base, with 10 bases left between them. CDR3 residues: CASIPPGNTEAFF. The DNA for the CDR3 is TGTGCCAGCATCCCCCCCGGGAACACTGAAGCTTTCTTT.

This clonotype was counted only a few times. The V gene is TRBV9, the J gene TRBJ1-6; D gene unclear. The V gene lost 4 bases and the J gene lost 7 bases, with 12 bases spanning the gap. CDR3 length: 14 residues. Per germline, CDR1 SGDLS and CDR2 YYNGEE. CDR3 bases: TGTGCCAGCAGCAATGTGGGGTGGAATTCACCCCTCCACTTT. Its protein is CASSNVGWNSPLHF.

The CDR3 loop is CASSFNSGANVLTF. The CDR3 region has the DNA TGTGCCAGCAGTTTTAACTCTGGGGCCAACGTCCTGACTTTC. The gene calls are TRBV12-3 or TRBV12-4 and TRBJ2-6; no clear D. V dropped 3 bases and J dropped 0 bases, with 3 bases sitting between them. There are 14 residues in the CDR3.

This clonotype was seen ten or more times. The chain recombines TRBV27 with TRBJ2-3; 9 bases are a match to TRBD2. This CDR3 comprises 16 residues. Germline CDR1 is MNHEY and CDR2 is SMNVEV (reference sequence). The J segment lost 6 bases and the V segment lost 5 bases, leaving 12 bases of the junction unmatched. CDR3 DNA sequence: TGTGCCAGCAGTGGAGGAGTAGCGGGAGTTGGGGATACGCAGTATTTT. It is translated as CASSGGVAGVGDTQYF.

This clonotype was counted only a few times. The V and J genes are TRBV30 and TRBJ2-7; 8 nucleotides line up with TRBD1. Germline V gene data show CDR1 as GTSNPN and CDR2 as SVGIG (reference sequence). V was clipped by 5 bases and J by 1 base; unmatched bases: 10. The CDR3 sequence is 15 residues long. The CDR3 nucleotides read TGTGCCTGGCGTTTTAAGACAGGGGTGTCCTACGAGCAGTACTTC. This translates into CAWRFKTGVSYEQYF.

This clonotype was picked up many times. This sequence joins TRBV12-3 or TRBV12-4 and TRBJ2-1; 13 nucleotides match TRBD2. V was pared by 7 bases and J by 7 bases, with 7 bases of the junction left unmatched. CDR3 length: 15 residues. The CDR3, as DNA: TGTGCCAGCACCCAACTAGCGGGAGGGCGTAATGAGCAGTTCTTC. It yields the protein CASTQLAGGRNEQFF.

In nucleotides, the CDR3 is TGTGCCAGCAGGCAGGACAGGGTGGACACCGGGGAGCTGTTTTTT. This codes for CASRQDRVDTGELFF. V usage is TRBV12-3 or TRBV12-4 and J usage is TRBJ2-2; 8 nucleotides line up with TRBD1. The length of the CDR3 is 15 residues. Trimming took 6 bases from V and 3 from J; bases not matched to a gene: 6.

In this sample, this clonotype turned up many times. This chain joins TRBV3-1 and TRBJ2-4; D is perhaps TRBD2 (6 bases). Looked up from germline, CDR1 is LGHDT and CDR2 is YNNKEL (reference sequence). This CDR3 is built from 16 residues. The germline V and J ends were trimmed by 4 bases and 0 bases, with 13 bases remaining between them. The CDR3 DNA sequence: TGTGCCAGCAGCCTAGCCGGGAGTCAAGCCAAAAACATTCAGTACTTC. Protein sequence: CASSLAGSQAKNIQYF.

This chain uses TRBV3-1 with TRBJ2-1; 8 bases are shared with TRBD2. Unmatched junction bases numbered 4, after V lost 3 bases and J lost 9 bases. Germline loops: CDR1 LGHDT, CDR2 YNNKEL (reference sequence). The length of the CDR3 is 13 residues. The CDR3 loop reads CASSHLAGSEQFF. The CDR3 nucleotides are TGTGCCAGCAGCCATTTAGCGGGAAGTGAGCAGTTCTTC.

In this sample, this clonotype turned up many times. The V call is TRBV11-3, the J call TRBJ1-5; D gene ambiguous. There are 13 residues in the CDR3. The germline V and J ends were trimmed by 2 bases and 6 bases, with 8 bases remaining between them. Germline V CDR1 and CDR2: SGHNT, YENEEA. CDR3 sequence (DNA): TGTGCCAGCAGCTTATTCCACGGTCAGCCCCAGCATTTT. This gives the protein CASSLFHGQPQHF.

This clonotype has only a few counts. The rearrangement uses TRBV6-6 and TRBJ1-2; maybe TRBD1 (6 bases). V was cut by 2 bases and J by 6 bases, with 13 bases left in between. Germline V CDR1 and CDR2: MNHNY, SVGAGI (reference sequence). The CDR3 is 14 residues long. CDR3 sequence: CASSYTVTGNGYTF. In DNA, the CDR3 is TGTGCCAGCAGTTACACGGTCACAGGGAATGGCTACACCTTC.

This clonotype was observed many times. This sequence joins TRBV5-1 and TRBJ1-2; no reliable D call. V lost 0 bases and J lost 0, with 9 bases in between. CDR1 SGHRS and CDR2 YFSETQ come from the germline V gene. The CDR3 runs 15 residues. The DNA of the CDR3 is TGCGCCAGCAGCTTGGATAACAGAGCTAACTATGGCTACACCTTC. Translating it yields CASSLDNRANYGYTF.

This clonotype has at least ten counts. This chain uses TRBV30 with TRBJ1-2; D perhaps matches TRBD1 (6 bases). This CDR3 has 13 amino acids. In germline, CDR1 is GTSNPN, CDR2 SVGIG (reference sequence). V was shortened by 3 bases and J by 4 bases, with 12 bases between the two germline ends. The CDR3 DNA is TGTGCCTGGAGATCTCCGGACAGCTATGGCTACACCTTC. Encoded protein: CAWRSPDSYGYTF. Complete variable domain (other parts from reference TRBV30 and TRBJ1-2): SQTIHQWPATLVQPVGSPLSLECTVEGTSNPNLYWYRQAAGRGLQLLFYSVGIGQISSEVPQNLSASRPQDRQFILSSKKLLLSDSGFYLCAWRSPDSYGYTFGSGTRLTVV.

This clonotype was seen at least ten times. J is TRBJ2-3 and V is TRBV20-1, with D maybe TRBD1 (5 bases). The V gene lost 7 bases and the J gene lost 0 bases, with 11 bases spanning the gap. Germline V lookup: CDR1 DFQATT, CDR2 SNEGSKA (reference sequence). The CDR3 covers 13 residues. CDR3 bases: TGCAGTGTATTACAGGAAAGCACAGATACGCAGTATTTT. This sequence encodes CSVLQESTDTQYF.

In this sample, this clonotype turned up many times. V is TRBV20-1 and J is TRBJ2-4, with D unclear. V was pared by 3 bases and J by 5 bases, with 11 bases between. Germline V gene lookup returns CDR1 DFQATT and CDR2 SNEGSKA (reference sequence). The CDR3 is 13 residues long. CDR3 nucleotides: TGCAGTGCTAGTAAGGGTGCAGAAAACATTCAGTACTTC. It is translated as CSASKGAENIQYF.

The sample holds many counts of this clonotype. V usage is TRBV2 and J usage is TRBJ1-2; TRBD1 matches at 7 bases. The CDR3 is 14 amino acids. The germline V gene encodes CDR1 SNHLY and CDR2 FYNNEI. The V segment lost 1 base and the J segment 5 bases; nucleotides outside the gene matches: 4. The CDR3 region is CASSEVRGDYGYTF. The DNA for the CDR3 is TGTGCCAGCAGTGAAGTCAGGGGGGATTATGGCTACACCTTC.

The chain combines TRBV29-1 with TRBJ2-7, with D possibly being TRBD1 or TRBD2 (6 bases each). The length of the CDR3 is 11 residues. Germline values: CDR1 SQVTM, CDR2 ANQGSEA. The ends were cut back, 6 bases at V and 2 bases at J, with 8 bases in the middle. The CDR3 DNA is TGCAGCGTCCGGGGGCCCTACGAGCAGTACTTC. Residues: CSVRGPYEQYF.

J is TRBJ1-5 and V is TRBV28; 11 bases are a match to TRBD1. J lost 6 bases, V lost 5 bases, and 12 bases had no gene match. This CDR3 contains 17 residues. Germline V gene sequence: CDR1 MDHEN, CDR2 SYDVKM. As DNA, the CDR3 is TGTGCCAGCAGTCTAAGGACAGGGGGCAGGCTAGGTCAGCCCCAGCATTTT. Its protein is CASSLRTGGRLGQPQHF.

This clonotype has a count of ten or more. This chain joins TRBV12-3 or TRBV12-4 and TRBJ2-2; D unresolved. The CDR3 is 13 residues long. Trimming cost V 2 bases and J 7 bases, with 8 bases left between them. The CDR3 coding sequence is TGTGCCAGCAGTTTAACTTGGGGCGGGGAGCTGTTTTTT. It specifies CASSLTWGGELFF.

This chain joins TRBV27 and TRBJ2-6, with TRBD2 as a possible D gene (5 bases). Per germline, CDR1 MNHEY and CDR2 SMNVEV (reference sequence). This CDR3 region has 13 residues. Trimming left V 5 bases short and J 13 bases short, with 15 bases between. The CDR3 protein is CASSLSGSRVLTF. The CDR3 coding sequence is TGTGCCAGCAGTCTGTCGGGGTCCCGTGTCCTGACTTTC.

This rearrangement joins TRBV12-3 or TRBV12-4 to TRBJ2-7, with D perhaps matching TRBD1 (5 bases). V lost 3 bases and J 6 bases, leaving 15 bases between the germline ends. The CDR3 has 14 amino acids. The CDR3 bases are TGTGCCAGCAGTTTCCGGGCTACAGGTCTCGAGCAGTACTTC. Translating it yields CASSFRATGLEQYF.

The CDR3 here is CSASAGNLNTEAFF. Here the CDR3 DNA reads TGCAGTGCTAGTGCGGGGAACCTGAACACTGAAGCTTTCTTT. This sequence joins TRBV20-1 and TRBJ1-1; the D is unclear. Trimming shortened V by 3 bases and J by 0 bases, and 11 bases separated the two germline ends. There are 14 residues in the CDR3. Germline V gene data show CDR1 as DFQATT and CDR2 as SNEGSKA (reference sequence).